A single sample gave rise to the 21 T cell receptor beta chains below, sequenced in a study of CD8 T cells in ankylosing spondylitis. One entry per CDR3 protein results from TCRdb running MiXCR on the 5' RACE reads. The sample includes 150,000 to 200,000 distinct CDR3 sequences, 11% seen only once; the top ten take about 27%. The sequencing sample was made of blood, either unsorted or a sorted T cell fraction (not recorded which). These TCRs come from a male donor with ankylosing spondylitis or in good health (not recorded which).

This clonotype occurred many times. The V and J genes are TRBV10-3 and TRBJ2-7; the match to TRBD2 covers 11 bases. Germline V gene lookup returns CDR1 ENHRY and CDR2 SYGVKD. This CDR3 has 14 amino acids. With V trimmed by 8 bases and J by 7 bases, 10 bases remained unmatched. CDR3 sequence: CAISGSGGAEEQYF. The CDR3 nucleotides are TGTGCCATCTCAGGTAGCGGGGGGGCTGAAGAGCAGTACTTC.

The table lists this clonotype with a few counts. CDR3 sequence reads: CASSLDRADTGELFF. The CDR3 nucleotides read TGTGCCAGCAGCCTTGACAGGGCGGACACCGGGGAGCTGTTTTTT. The chain is built from TRBV6-1 and TRBJ2-2, with TRBD1 matching 7 bases. There are 15 residues in the CDR3. Germline values: CDR1 MNHNS, CDR2 SASEGT. V shed 6 bases and J 3 bases; nucleotides not matched to a gene: 7.

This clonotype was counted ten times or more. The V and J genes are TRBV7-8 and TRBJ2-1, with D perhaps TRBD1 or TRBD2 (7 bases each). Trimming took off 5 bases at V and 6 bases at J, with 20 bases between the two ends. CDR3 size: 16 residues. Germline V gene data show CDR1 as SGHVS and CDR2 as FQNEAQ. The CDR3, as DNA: TGTGCCAGCAGCCAGACAGGGAGGGGTGTGTCCAATGAGCAGTTCTTC. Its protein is CASSQTGRGVSNEQFF.

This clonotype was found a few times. The DNA of the CDR3 is TGTGCCAGCAGTTTGTTAGCGGGAGGGTACTACGAGCAGTACTTC. It is translated as CASSLLAGGYYEQYF. The rearrangement links TRBV12-3 or TRBV12-4 to TRBJ2-7; 11 bases are a match to TRBD2. J lost 3 bases, V lost 3 bases, and 4 bases had no gene match. CDR3 length: 15 amino acids.

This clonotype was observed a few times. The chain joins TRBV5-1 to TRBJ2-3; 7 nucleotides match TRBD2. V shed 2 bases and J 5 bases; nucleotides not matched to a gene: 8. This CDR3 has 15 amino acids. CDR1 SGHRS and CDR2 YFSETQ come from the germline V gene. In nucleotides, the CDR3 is TGCGCCAGCAGCTTCCCTAGCGGATCGGGAGATACGCAGTATTTT. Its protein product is CASSFPSGSGDTQYF.

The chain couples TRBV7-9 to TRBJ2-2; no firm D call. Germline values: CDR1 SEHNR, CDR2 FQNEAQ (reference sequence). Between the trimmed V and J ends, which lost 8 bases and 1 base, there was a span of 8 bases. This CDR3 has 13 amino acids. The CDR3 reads CASVGQNTGELFF. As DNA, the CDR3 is TGTGCCAGCGTGGGTCAGAACACCGGGGAGCTGTTTTTT.

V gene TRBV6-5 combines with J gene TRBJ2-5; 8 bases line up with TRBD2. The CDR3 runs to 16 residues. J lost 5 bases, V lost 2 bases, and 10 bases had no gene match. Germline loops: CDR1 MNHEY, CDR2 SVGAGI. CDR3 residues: CASSYVTSDPRETQYF. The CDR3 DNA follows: TGTGCCAGCAGTTACGTGACTAGCGACCCGAGGGAGACCCAGTACTTC.

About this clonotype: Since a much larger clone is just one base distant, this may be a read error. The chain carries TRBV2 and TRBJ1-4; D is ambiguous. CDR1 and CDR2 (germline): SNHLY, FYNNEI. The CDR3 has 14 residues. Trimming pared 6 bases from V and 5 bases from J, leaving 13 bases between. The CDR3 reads CASRNRTQNEKLFF. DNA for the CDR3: TGTGCCAGCAGGAACCGGACTCAGAATGAAAAACTGTTTTTT.

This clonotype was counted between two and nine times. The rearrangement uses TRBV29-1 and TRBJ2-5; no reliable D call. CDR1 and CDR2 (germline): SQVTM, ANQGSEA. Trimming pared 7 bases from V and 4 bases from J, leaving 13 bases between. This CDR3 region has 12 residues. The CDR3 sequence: CSDSGMGETQYF. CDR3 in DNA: TGCAGCGATTCGGGTATGGGAGAGACCCAGTACTTC.

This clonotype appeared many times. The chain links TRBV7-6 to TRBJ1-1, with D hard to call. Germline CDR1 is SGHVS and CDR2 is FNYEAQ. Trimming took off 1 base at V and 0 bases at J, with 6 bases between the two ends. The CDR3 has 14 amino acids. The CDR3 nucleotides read TGTGCCAGCAGCTTAGGAGAGCTGAACACTGAAGCTTTCTTT. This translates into CASSLGELNTEAFF.

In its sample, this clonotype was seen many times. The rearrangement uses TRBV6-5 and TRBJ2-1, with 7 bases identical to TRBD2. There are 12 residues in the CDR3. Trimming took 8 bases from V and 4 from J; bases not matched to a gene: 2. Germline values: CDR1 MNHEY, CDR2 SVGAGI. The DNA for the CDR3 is TGTGCCAGCCGGGGGGTGTACAATGAGCAGTTCTTC. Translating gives CASRGVYNEQFF.

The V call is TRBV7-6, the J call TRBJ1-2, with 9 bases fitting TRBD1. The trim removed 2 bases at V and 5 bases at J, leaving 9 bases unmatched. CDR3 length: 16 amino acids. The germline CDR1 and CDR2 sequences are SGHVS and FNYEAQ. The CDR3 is CASSLSGTGNRYGYTF. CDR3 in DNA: TGTGCCAGCAGCTTATCCGGGACAGGGAATCGGTATGGCTACACCTTC.

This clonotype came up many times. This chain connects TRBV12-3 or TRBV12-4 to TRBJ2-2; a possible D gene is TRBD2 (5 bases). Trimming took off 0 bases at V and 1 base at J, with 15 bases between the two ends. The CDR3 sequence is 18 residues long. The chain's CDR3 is CASSLATSPLGNTGELFF. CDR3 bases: TGTGCCAGCAGTTTAGCCACCTCCCCACTAGGGAACACCGGGGAGCTGTTTTTT.

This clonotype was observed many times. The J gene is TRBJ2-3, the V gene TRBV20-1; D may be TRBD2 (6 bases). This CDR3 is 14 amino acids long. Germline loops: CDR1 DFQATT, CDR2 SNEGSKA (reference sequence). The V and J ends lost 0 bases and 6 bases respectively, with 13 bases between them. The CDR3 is CSARDLGRLDTQYF. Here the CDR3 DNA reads TGCAGTGCTAGAGATCTCGGGAGACTCGATACGCAGTATTTT.

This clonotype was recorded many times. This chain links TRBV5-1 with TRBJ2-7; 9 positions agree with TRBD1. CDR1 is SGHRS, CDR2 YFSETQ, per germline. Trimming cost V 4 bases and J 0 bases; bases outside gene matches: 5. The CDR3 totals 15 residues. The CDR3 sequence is CASSNSGQGSYEQYF. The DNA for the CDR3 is TGCGCCAGCAGCAATTCGGGACAGGGCTCCTACGAGCAGTACTTC.

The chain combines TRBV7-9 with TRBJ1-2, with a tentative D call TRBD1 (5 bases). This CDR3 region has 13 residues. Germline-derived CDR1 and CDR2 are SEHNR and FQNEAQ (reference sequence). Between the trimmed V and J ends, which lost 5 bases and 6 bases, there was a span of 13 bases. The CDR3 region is CASSVGVSDGYTF. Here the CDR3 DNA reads TGTGCCAGCAGCGTAGGGGTCTCAGATGGCTACACCTTC. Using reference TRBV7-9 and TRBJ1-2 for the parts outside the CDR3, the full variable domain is DTGVSQNPRHKITKRGQNVTFRCDPISEHNRLYWYRQTLGQGPEFLTYFQNEAQLEKSRLLSDRFSAERPKGSFSTLEIQRTEQGDSAMYLCASSVGVSDGYTFGSGTRLTVV.

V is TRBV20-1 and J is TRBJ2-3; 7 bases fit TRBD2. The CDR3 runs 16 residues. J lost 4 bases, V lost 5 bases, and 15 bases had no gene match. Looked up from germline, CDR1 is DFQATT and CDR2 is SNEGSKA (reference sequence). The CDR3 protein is CSAQTWGGVGADTQYF. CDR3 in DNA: TGCAGTGCTCAAACTTGGGGGGGAGTGGGGGCAGATACGCAGTATTTT.

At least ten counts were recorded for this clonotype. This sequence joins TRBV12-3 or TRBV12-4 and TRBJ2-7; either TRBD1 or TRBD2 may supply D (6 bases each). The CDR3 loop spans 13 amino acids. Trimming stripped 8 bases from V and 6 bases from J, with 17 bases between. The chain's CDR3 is CASLGRGGGEQYF. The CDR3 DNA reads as TGTGCCAGCCTCGGAAGAGGGGGAGGCGAGCAGTACTTC.

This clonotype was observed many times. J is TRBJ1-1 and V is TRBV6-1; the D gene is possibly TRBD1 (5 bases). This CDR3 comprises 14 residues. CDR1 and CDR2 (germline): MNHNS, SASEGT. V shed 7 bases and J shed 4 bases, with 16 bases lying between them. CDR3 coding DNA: TGTGCCAGCACCACGTCTGGGGGGAGCACTGAAGCTTTCTTT. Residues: CASTTSGGSTEAFF.

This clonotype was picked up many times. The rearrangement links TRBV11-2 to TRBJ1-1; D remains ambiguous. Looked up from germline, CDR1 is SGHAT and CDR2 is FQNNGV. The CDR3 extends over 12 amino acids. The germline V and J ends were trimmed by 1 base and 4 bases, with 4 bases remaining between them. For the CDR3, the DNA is TGTGCCAGCAGCTTAGGCTTCACTGAAGCTTTCTTT. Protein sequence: CASSLGFTEAFF. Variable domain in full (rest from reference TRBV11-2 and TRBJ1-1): EAGVAQSPRYKIIEKRQSVAFWCNPISGHATLYWYQQILGQGPKLLIQFQNNGVVDDSQLPKDRFSAERLKGVDSTLKIQPAKLEDSAVYLCASSLGFTEAFFGQGTRLTVV.

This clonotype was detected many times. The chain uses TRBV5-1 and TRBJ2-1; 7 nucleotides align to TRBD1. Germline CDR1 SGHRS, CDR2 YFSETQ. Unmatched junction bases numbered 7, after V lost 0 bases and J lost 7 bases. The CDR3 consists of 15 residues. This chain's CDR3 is CASSLELVRGNEQFF. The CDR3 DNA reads TGCGCCAGCAGCTTGGAGCTTGTCAGGGGGAATGAGCAGTTCTTC.